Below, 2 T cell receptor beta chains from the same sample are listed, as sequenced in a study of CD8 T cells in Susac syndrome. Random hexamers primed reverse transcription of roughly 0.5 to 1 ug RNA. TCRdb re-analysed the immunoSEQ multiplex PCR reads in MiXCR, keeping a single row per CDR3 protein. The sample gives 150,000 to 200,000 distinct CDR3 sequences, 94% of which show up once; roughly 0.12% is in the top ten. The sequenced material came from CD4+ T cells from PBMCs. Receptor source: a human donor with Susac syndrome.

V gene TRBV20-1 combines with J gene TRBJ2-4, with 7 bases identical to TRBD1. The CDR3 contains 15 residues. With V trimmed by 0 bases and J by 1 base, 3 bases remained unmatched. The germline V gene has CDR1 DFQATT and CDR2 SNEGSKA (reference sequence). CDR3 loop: CSARDEGAAKNIQYF. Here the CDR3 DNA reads TGCAGTGCTAGAGATGAGGGGGCTGCCAAAAACATTCAGTACTTC.

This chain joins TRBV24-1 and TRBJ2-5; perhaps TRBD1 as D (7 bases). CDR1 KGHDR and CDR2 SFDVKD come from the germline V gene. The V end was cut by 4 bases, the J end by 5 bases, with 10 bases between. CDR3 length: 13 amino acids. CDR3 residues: CATSETGRETQYF. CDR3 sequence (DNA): TGTGCCACCAGTGAGACAGGGAGGGAGACCCAGTACTTC.